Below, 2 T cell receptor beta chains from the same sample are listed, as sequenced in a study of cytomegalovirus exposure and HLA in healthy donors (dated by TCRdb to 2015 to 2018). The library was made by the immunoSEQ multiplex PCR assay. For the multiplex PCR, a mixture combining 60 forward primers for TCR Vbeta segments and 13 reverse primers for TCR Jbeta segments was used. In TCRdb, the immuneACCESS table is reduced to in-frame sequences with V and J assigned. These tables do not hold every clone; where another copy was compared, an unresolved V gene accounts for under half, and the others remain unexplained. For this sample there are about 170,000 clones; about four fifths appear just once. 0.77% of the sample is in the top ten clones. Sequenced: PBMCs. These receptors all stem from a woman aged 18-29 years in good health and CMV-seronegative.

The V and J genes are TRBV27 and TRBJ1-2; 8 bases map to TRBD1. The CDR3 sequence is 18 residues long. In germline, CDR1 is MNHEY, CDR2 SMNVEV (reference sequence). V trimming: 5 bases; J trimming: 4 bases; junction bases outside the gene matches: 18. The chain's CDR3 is CASSLNFPLGQGAYGYTF. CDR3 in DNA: TGTGCCAGCAGTCTGAACTTCCCTTTGGGGCAGGGGGCCTATGGCTACACCTTC.

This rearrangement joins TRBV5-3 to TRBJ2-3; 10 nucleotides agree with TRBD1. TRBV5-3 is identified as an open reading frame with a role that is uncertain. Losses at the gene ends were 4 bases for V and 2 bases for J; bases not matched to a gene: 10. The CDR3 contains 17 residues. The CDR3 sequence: CARSPDRGRSHTDTQYF. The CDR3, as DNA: TGTGCCAGAAGCCCCGACAGGGGGCGATCCCACACAGATACGCAGTATTTT.